This TCR beta chain was observed in a study of blood T cell repertoires in COVID-19. Across the study: Sample material is recorded as cDNA or gDNA derived from T cells, B-cell-depleted T cells, or PBMCs.

Source study methods: Amplified reference gene primers provided the basis for estimating nucleated cell counts. TCRdb keeps only in-frame clones here, not all; method: immunoSEQ multiplex PCR. The V and J calls and clone size were taken over from that table, and D and trimming were inferred from the DNA. This table holds about 78,000 clones, roughly 91% found once. Germline CDR1 reads SGHRS; CDR2 reads YFSETQ. The CDR3 consists of 16 residues. The V gene end was trimmed by 4 bases and the J gene end by 4 bases; junction bases not matched to a gene: 9. The gene calls are TRBV5-1 and TRBJ2-2; 8 nucleotides agree with TRBD2. Sequences were obtained from peripheral blood. The sequence derives from a woman aged 50 to 60 in a cohort sampled during active COVID-19. In nucleotides, the CDR3 is TGCGCCAGCAGCCCCCTGTCGGGGGGGCCCACCGGGGAGCTGTTTTTT. It is translated as CASSPLSGGPTGELFF. The full variable domain, rest sourced from reference TRBV5-1 and TRBJ2-2, is KAGVTQTPRYLIKTRGQQVTLSCSPISGHRSVSWYQQTPGQGLQFLFEYFSETQRNKGNFPGRFSGRQFSNSRSEMNVSTLELGDSALYLCASSPLSGGPTGELFFGEGSRLTVL.